Only a few counts were recorded for the clone carrying this TCR beta chain. What it recognizes is unknown. As every portion of the isolated RNA was reverse transcribed, the sequencing read expressed TCRB transcripts. This table comes from immunoSEQ multiplex PCR, and its TCRdb copy is limited to in-frame clones, with some not included. The repertoire has 100,000 to 150,000 clones, roughly 17% of them found once; the top ten carry about 2.4%. This entry is derived from a study of beta chain features in type 1 diabetes. General study results and limits: There was a moderate but significant shortening of TCRB CDR3s in all four CD4+ subsets of Type 1 diabetes patients. Fewer insertions but more deletions were seen at VDJ junctions in type 1 diabetes patients. The naive, central memory and Treg TCRB repertoires looked more alike in patients than they did in healthy donors.

With 5 bases removed from V and 3 bases from J, the gap between germline ends came to 6 bases. Germline CDR1 reads LNHNV; CDR2 reads YYDKDF (reference sequence). The CDR3 totals 12 residues. Stem cell-like memory, regulatory, central memory and naive CD4+ cells were sorted via CD45RO/CCR7/CD25/CD127/CD95/CD27. Each population that was sorted was more than 95% pure. Material for sequencing was central memory CD4+ T cells from blood. This TCR was sampled from a man between 18 and 29 years old with type 1 diabetes. V gene TRBV15 combines with J gene TRBJ2-3; unclear D gene. The chain's CDR3 is CATSVSTDTQYF. The CDR3 DNA reads TGTGCCACCAGCGTATCTACAGATACGCAGTATTTT.